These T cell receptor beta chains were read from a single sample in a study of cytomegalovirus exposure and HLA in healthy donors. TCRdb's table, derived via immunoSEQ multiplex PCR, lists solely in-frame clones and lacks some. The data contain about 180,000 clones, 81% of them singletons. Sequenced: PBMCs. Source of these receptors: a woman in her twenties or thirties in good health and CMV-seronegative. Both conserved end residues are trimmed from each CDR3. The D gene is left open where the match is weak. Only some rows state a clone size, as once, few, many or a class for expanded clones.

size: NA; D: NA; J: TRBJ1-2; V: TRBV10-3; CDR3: AISDSAGTTYGYT
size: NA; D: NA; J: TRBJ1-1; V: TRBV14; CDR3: ASSQRVTRHMNTEAF
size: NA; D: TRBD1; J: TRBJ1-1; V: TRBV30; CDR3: AWSVRSGGYNTEAF
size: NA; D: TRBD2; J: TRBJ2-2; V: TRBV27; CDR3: ASSFLPSGNTGELF
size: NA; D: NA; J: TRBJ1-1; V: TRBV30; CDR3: AWSVGRVTEAF
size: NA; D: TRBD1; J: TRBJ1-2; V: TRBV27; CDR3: ASSLAQGVCYT
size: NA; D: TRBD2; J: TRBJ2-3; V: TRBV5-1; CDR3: ASSLGTSGRWDTQY
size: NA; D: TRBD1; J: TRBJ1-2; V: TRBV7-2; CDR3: ASRTGSNYGYT
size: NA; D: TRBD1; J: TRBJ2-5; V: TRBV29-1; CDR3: SVDGQGGETQY
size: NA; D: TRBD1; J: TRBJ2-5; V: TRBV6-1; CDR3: ASSHGTAQETQY
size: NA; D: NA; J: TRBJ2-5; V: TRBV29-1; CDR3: SVADRQEGTQY
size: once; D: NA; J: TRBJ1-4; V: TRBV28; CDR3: ASIPQGTGTNEKLF
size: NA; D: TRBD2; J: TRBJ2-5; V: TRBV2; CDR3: ASNPFGGGETQY
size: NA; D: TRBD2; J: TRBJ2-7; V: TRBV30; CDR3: AWSPLAGVSYEQY
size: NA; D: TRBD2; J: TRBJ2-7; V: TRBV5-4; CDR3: ASSLGLAVSYEQY
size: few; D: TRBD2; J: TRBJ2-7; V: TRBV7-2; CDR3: ASSDSGTTWWEQY
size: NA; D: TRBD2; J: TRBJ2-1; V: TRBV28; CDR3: ASRYRGGSYNEQF
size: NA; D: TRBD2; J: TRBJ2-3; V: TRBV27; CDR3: ASSLGTSGRHTQY
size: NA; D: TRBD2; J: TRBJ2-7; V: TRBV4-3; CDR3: ASSQDVDSGIGEQY
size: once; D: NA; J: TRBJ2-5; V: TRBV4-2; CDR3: ASSQDTAEGETQY
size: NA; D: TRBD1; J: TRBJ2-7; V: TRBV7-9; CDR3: ASRLQGAGEYEQY
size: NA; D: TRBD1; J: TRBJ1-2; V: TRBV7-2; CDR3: ASSSPTQGGGYT
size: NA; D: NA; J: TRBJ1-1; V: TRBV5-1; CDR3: ASSLEIRNTEAF
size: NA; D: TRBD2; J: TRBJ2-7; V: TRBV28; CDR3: ASSRTAGVVLDEQY
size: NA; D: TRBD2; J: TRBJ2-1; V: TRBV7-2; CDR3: ASSWASGGSSYNEQF
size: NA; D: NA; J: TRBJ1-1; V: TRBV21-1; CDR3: ASSKSRGGNTEAF
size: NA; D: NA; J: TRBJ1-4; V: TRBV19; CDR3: ASSISWGAELF
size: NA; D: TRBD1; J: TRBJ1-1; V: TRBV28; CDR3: ASSLGQGRSEAF
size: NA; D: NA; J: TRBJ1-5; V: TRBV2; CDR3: ASRSGGAGNQPQH
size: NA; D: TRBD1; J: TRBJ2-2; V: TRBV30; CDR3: AWKATGGSGELF
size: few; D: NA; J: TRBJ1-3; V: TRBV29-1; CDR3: SVESSSGNTIY